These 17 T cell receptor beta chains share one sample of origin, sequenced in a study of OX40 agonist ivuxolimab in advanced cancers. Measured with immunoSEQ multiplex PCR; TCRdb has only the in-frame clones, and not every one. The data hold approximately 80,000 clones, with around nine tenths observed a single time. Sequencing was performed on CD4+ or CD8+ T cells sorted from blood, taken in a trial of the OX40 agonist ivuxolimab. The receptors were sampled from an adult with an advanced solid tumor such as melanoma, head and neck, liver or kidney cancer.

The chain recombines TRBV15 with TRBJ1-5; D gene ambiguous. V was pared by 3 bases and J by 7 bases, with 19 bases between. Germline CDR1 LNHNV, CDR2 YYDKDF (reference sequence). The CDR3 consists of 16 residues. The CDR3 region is CATSSSPGPATQPQHF. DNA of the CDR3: TGTGCCACCAGCAGTAGCCCAGGCCCAGCCACACAGCCCCAGCATTTT. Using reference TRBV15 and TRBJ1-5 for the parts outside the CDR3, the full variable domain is DAMVIQNPRYQVTQFGKPVTLSCSQTLNHNVMYWYQQKSSQAPKLLFHYYDKDFNNEADTPDNFQSRRPNTSFCFLDIRSPGLGDTAMYLCATSSSPGPATQPQHFGDGTRLSIL.

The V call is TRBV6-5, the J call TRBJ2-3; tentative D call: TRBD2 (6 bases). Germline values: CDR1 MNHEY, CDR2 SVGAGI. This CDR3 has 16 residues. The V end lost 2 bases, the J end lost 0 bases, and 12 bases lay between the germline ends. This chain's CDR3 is CASSYNSGQSTDTQYF. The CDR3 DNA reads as TGTGCCAGCAGTTACAATAGCGGACAAAGCACAGATACGCAGTATTTT.

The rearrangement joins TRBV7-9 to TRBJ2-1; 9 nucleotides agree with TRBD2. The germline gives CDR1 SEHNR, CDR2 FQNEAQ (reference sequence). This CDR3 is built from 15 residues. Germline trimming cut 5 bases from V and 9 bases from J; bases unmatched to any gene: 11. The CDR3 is CASSRRTSVEAEQFF. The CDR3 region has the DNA TGTGCCAGCAGCCGAAGGACTAGCGTGGAAGCTGAGCAGTTCTTC.

Written as DNA, the CDR3 is TGTGCCAGCAGCTTAAACCAGGGGAATGAGCAGTTCTTC. Translating gives CASSLNQGNEQFF. The genes are TRBV7-3 and TRBJ2-1; tentatively, D is TRBD1 (6 bases). The V gene's germline CDR1 is SGHTA and CDR2 FQGTGA. The CDR3 spans 13 residues. Trimming took 1 base from V and 7 from J, leaving 8 bases between them.

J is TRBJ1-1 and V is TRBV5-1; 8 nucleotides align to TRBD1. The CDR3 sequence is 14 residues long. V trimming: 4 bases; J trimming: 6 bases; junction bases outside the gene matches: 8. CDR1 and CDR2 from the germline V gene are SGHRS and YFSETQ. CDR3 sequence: CASSVRTGSSEAFF. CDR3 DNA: TGCGCCAGCAGCGTCAGGACAGGGTCGTCTGAAGCTTTCTTT.

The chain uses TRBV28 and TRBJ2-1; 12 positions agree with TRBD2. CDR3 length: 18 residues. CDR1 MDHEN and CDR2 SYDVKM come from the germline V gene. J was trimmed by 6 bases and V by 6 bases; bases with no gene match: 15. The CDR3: CASRSGTSGPGMGNEQFF. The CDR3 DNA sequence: TGTGCCAGCAGATCCGGGACTAGCGGGCCGGGGATGGGCAATGAGCAGTTCTTC.

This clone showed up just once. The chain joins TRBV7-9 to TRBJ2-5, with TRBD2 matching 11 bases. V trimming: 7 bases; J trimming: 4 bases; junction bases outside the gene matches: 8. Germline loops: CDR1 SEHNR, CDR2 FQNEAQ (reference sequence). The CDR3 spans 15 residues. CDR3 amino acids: CASTTSGSGGETQYF. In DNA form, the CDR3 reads TGTGCCAGCACCACTAGCGGGAGCGGGGGAGAGACCCAGTACTTC.

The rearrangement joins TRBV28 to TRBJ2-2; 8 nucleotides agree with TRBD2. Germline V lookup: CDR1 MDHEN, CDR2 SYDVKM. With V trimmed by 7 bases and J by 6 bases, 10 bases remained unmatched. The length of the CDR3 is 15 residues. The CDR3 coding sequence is TGTGCCAGCACTCTACTGGGACTAGGAGCCGGGGAGCTGTTTTTT. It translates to CASTLLGLGAGELFF.

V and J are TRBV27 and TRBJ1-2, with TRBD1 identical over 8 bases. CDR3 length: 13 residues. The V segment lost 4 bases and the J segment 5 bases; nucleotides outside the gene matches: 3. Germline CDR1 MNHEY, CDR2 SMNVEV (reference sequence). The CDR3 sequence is CASSSTGVYGYTF. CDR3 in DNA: TGTGCCAGCAGTTCGACAGGGGTTTATGGCTACACCTTC.

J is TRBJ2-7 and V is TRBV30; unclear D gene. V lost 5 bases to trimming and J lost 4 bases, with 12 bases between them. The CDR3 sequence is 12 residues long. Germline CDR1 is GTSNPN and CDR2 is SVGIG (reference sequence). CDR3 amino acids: CAWASFSYEQYF. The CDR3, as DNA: TGTGCCTGGGCTTCGTTCAGTTACGAGCAGTACTTC.

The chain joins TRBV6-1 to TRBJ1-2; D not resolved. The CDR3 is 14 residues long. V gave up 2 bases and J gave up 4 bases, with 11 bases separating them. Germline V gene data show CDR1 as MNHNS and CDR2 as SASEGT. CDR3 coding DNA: TGTGCCAGCAGTGAAATGGAGGGTCCCTATGGCTACACCTTC. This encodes CASSEMEGPYGYTF.

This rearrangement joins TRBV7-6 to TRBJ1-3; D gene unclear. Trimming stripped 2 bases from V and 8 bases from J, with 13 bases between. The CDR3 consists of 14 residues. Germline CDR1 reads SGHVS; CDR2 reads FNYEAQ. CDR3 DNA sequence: TGTGCCAGCAGCTTACGAATGCGTGACCACACCATATATTTT. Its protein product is CASSLRMRDHTIYF.

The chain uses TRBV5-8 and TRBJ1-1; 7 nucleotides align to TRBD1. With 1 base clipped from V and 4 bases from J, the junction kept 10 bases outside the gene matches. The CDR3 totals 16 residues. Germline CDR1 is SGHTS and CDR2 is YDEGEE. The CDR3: CASSLSQGRVATEAFF. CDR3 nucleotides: TGTGCCAGCAGCTTGTCACAGGGGCGGGTGGCCACTGAAGCTTTCTTT.

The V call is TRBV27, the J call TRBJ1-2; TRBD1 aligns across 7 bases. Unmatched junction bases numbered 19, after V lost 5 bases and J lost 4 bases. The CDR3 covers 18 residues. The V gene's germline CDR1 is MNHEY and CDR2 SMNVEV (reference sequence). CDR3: CASSPRWLGQLKGYGYTF. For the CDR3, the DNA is TGTGCCAGCAGTCCGCGTTGGCTGGGACAGCTCAAGGGCTATGGCTACACCTTC.

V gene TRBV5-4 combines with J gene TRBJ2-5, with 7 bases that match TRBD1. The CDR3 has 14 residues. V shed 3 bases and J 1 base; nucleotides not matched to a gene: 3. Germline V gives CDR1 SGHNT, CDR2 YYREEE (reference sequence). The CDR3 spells CASSYRQGQETQYF. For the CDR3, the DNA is TGTGCCAGCAGCTATCGACAGGGCCAAGAGACCCAGTACTTC.

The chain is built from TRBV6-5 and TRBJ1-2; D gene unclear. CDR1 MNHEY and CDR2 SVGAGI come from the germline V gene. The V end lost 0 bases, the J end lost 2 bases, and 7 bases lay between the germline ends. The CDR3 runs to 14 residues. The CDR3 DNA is TGTGCCAGCAGTTACTCGACCCGGAACTATGGCTACACCTTC. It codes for CASSYSTRNYGYTF.

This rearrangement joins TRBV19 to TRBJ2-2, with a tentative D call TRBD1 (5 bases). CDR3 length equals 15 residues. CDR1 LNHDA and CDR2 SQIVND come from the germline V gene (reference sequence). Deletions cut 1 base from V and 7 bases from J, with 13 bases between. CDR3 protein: CASSIAKGIGGELFF. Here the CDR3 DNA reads TGTGCCAGTAGTATAGCGAAGGGGATCGGCGGGGAGCTGTTTTTT.